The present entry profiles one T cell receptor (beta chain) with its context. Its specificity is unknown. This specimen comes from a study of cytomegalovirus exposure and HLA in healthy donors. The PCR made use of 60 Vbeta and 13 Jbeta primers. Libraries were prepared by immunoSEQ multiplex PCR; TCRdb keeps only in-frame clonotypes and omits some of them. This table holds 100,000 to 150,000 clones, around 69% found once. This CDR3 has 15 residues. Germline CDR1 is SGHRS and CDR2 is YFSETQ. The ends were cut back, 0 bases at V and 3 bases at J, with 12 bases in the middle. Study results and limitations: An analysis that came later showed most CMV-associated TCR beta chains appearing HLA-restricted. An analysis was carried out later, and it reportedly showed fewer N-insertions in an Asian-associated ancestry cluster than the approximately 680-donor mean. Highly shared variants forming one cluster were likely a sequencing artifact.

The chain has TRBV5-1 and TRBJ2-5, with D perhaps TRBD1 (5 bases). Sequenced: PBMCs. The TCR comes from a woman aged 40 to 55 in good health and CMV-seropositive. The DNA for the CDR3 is TGCGCCAGCAGCTTGGGGGATACAGGAAAAGAGACCCAGTACTTC. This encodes CASSLGDTGKETQYF.